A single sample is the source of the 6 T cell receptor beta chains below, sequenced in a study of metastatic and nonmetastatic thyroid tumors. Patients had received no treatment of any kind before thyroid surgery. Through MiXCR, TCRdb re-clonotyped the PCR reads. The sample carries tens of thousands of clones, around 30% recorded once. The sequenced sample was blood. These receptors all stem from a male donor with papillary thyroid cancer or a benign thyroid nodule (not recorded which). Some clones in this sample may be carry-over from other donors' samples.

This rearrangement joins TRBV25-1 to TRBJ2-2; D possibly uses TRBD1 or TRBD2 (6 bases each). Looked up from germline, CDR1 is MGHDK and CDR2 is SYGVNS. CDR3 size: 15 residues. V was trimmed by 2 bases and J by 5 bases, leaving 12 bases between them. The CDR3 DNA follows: TGTGCCAGCAGTGAAGGGGGGCACGAGACCGGGGAGCTGTTTTTT. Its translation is CASSEGGHETGELFF.

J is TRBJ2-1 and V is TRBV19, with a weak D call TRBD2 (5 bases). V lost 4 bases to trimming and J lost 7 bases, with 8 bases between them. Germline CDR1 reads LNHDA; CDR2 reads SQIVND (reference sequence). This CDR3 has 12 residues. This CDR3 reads CASSRTRNEQFF. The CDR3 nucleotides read TGTGCCAGTAGTAGGACTCGGAATGAGCAGTTCTTC.

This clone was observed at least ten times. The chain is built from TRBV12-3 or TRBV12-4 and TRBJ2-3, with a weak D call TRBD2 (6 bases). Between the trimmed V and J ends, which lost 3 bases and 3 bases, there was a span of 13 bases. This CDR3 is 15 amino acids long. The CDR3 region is CASSLGLSSTDTQYF. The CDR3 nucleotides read TGTGCCAGCAGTTTGGGACTCAGCTCAACAGATACGCAGTATTTT.

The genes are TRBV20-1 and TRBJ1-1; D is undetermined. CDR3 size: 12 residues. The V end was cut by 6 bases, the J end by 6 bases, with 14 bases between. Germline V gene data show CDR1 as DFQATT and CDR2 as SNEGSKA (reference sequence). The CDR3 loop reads CSARSRYSEAFF. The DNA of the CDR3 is TGCAGTGCCCGTTCCAGATATTCTGAAGCTTTCTTT.

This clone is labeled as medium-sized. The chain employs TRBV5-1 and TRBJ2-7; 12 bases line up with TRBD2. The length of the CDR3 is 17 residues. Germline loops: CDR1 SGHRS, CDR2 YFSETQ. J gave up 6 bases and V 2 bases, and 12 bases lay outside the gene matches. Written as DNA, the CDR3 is TGCGCCAGCAGCTTTAACCTTCTAGCGGGAGGGCCGGTCGAGCAGTACTTC. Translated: CASSFNLLAGGPVEQYF. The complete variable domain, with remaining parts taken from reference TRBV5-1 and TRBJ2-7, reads KAGVTQTPRYLIKTRGQQVTLSCSPISGHRSVSWYQQTPGQGLQFLFEYFSETQRNKGNFPGRFSGRQFSNSRSEMNVSTLELGDSALYLCASSFNLLAGGPVEQYFGPGTRLTVT.

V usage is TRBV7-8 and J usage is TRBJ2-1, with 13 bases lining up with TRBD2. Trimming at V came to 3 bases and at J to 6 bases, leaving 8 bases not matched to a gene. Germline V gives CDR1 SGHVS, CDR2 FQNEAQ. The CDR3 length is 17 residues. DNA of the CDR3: TGTGCCAGCAGCTTGCTCGGACTAGCGGGAGCAGGCAATGAGCAGTTCTTC. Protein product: CASSLLGLAGAGNEQFF.